Listed here are 10 T cell receptor beta chains from one sample, sequenced in a study of T cells after posttransplantation cyclophosphamide. Controls had myeloablative marrow grafts with methotrexate and calcineurin inhibitor, sampled at 1 year. The assay was immunoSEQ multiplex PCR, and TCRdb's table has in-frame clones only and misses some. Among over 7,500 clones listed, over 75% were seen once. The sample consisted of PBMCs, taken after an allogeneic stem cell transplant with a calcineurin inhibitor and methotrexate. The source is a male patient between 25 and 39 years old who received an allogeneic stem cell transplant from an unrelated donor, was CMV-positive, and had no GVHD. Some T cells may be graft donor cells.

The chain combines TRBV18 with TRBJ2-7; D might be TRBD1 (6 bases). The CDR3 extends over 13 amino acids. The ends were cut back, 1 base at V and 3 bases at J, with 7 bases in the middle. Germline V gene lookup returns CDR1 KGHSH and CDR2 LQKENI. CDR3 nucleotides: TGTGCCAGCTCACCACGGACAGACTACGAGCAGTACGTC. This gives the protein CASSPRTDYEQYV.

The chain carries TRBV10-2 and TRBJ1-1; the D is unclear. The CDR3 totals 12 residues. The V gene's germline CDR1 is WSHSY and CDR2 SAAADI. Trimming removed 6 bases from V and 1 base from J, with 6 bases in between. CDR3 loop: CASRGRNTEAFF. DNA of the CDR3: TGCGCCAGCAGGGGCCGGAACACTGAAGCTTTCTTT.

The chain carries TRBV5-6 and TRBJ2-1; TRBD1 aligns across 11 bases. There are 18 residues in the CDR3. The V segment lost 3 bases and the J segment 4 bases; nucleotides outside the gene matches: 12. Germline V lookup: CDR1 SGHDT, CDR2 YYEEEE. CDR3 sequence reads: CASSSLGQGGTVYNEQFF. The CDR3 coding sequence is TGTGCCAGCAGCTCTTTGGGACAGGGGGGGACTGTATACAATGAGCAGTTCTTC.

The chain combines TRBV29-1 with TRBJ2-5; no reliable D call. Trimming cost V 5 bases and J 2 bases, with 21 bases left between them. This CDR3 region has 16 residues. Per the germline V gene, CDR1 is SQVTM and CDR2 is ANQGSEA. CDR3 amino acids: CSVYNLEGSLQETQYF. As DNA, the CDR3 is TGCAGCGTTTACAACCTAGAAGGTAGCTTACAAGAGACCCAGTACTTC.

V is TRBV28 and J is TRBJ1-5; no clear D gene. This CDR3 has 16 residues. Per germline, CDR1 MDHEN and CDR2 SYDVKM. V was clipped by 0 bases and J by 4 bases, with 13 bases between them. CDR3 loop: CASSLWELTANQPQHF. CDR3 nucleotides: TGTGCCAGCAGTTTATGGGAACTCACAGCAAATCAGCCCCAGCATTTT.

This clone has more than one count but fewer than ten. V is TRBV10-3 and J is TRBJ2-7; 12 bases line up with TRBD1. V lost 4 bases, J lost 7 bases, and 8 bases stayed unmatched. CDR3 length: 15 residues. CDR1 is ENHRY and CDR2 is SYGVKD in the germline V gene. In DNA form, the CDR3 reads TGTGCCATCAGTGGGTCACGGGACAGGGGGCTTGAGCAGTACTTC. It is translated as CAISGSRDRGLEQYF.

The chain uses TRBV28 and TRBJ2-1, with 10 positions matching TRBD2. The CDR3 consists of 12 residues. Trimming took 10 bases from V and 8 from J; bases not matched to a gene: 5. Germline V gene data show CDR1 as MDHEN and CDR2 as SYDVKM. Here the CDR3 reads CATSGSMYEQFF. CDR3 bases: TGTGCCACTAGCGGGAGTATGTATGAGCAGTTCTTC.

The chain is built from TRBV13 and TRBJ2-7; D call uncertain. The CDR3 length is 13 residues. The V gene's germline CDR1 is PRHDT and CDR2 FYEKMQ (reference sequence). V lost 5 bases and J 1 base, leaving 9 bases between the germline ends. As DNA, the CDR3 is TGTGCCAGCAGCCTATGGAGATCCTACGAGCAGTACTTC. Amino acid sequence: CASSLWRSYEQYF.

This chain links TRBV5-1 with TRBJ2-3; 10 bases are shared with TRBD2. V trimming: 4 bases; J trimming: 0 bases; junction bases outside the gene matches: 11. Germline V gene data show CDR1 as SGHRS and CDR2 as YFSETQ. CDR3 length: 18 amino acids. CDR3 DNA sequence: TGCGCCAGCAGCAATGGACTAGCGGCTGAGTCTAGCACAGATACGCAGTATTTT. This gives the protein CASSNGLAAESSTDTQYF.

The chain has TRBV5-4 and TRBJ1-1; D may be TRBD1 (5 bases). Trimming shortened V by 3 bases and J by 7 bases, and 16 bases separated the two germline ends. CDR3 length: 14 amino acids. Germline V CDR1 and CDR2: SGHNT, YYREEE (reference sequence). CDR3 bases: TGTGCCAGCAGCTCCCCCTCGGGGGGGGGTGAAGCTTTCTTT. This gives the protein CASSSPSGGGEAFF.